This T cell receptor beta chain was recorded in a study of blood T cells in healthy people across ages. Study-level background: Per two T cells, about one barcoded beta molecule was captured through template switching.

This clonotype was recorded a few times. V lost 3 bases to trimming and J lost 4 bases, with 18 bases between them. Germline CDR1 is ENHRY and CDR2 is SYGVKD. The CDR3 spans 16 residues. A sample-barcoded 5' primer and a J-beta primer mix were used in a second PCR of about 6 to 12 cycles. Via MiXCR, TCRdb re-called the 5' RACE reads, giving one row per CDR3 protein. This sample carries 1.5 million or so distinct CDR3 sequences, around 42% of them seen once, and the ten largest clones take 6.5% to 10%. This TCR was sampled from a woman aged 18-29 years in good health. J is TRBJ1-1 and V is TRBV10-3; D gene uncertain. Sequenced: blood. The DNA of the CDR3 is TGTGCCATCAGTGAAGCTAAGGGTGTGAAAGGCACTGAAGCTTTCTTT. Protein sequence: CAISEAKGVKGTEAFF.